The sequence of this T cell receptor (beta chain) was determined in a study of identical twins (dated by TCRdb to 2016 to 2017). Context from the whole study: TCR alpha and beta repertoires from monozygotic twins, unrelated adults of various ages and cord blood were deep-sequenced to test whether fetal clonotypes persist. To rule out contamination, the twin experiments were replicated at different times with different library preparation protocols. The paper's findings and limits, for the study overall: In monozygotic twins, out-of-frame TCR alpha sharing was systematically underestimated by recombination models, although the models agreed with sharing between unrelated individuals. The excess sharing between twins in beta out-of-frame sequences was weaker because fewer shared sequences reduced the signal-to-noise ratio. Invariant T cells such as MAIT and iNKT could partly confound zero-insertion analyses, although diverse VJ usage argued against such confounding for most clonotypes. Abundant cord blood beta clonotypes carried fewer insertions; young adult naive repertoires showed a weaker similar trend, while memory repertoires showed none. Because the same donors could not be followed over many years, the conclusions depended on cross-sectional statistical analysis. Compared with coincidental sharing between unrelated individuals, out-of-frame TCR alpha sequences shared between twins showed an excess of sequences with low generation probability.

With regard to this clonotype: What antigen it recognizes has not been identified. The sample holds no much larger clone one base away, and base qualities are not on file.

Every donor in the study was a healthy Caucasian. The twin cohort comprised three pairs of female monozygotic twins, all aged roughly 18 to 30 years. Positive isolation kits from Invitrogen were used to isolate CD4+ and CD8+ T cell populations. Library construction relied on 5' RACE. Sequencer: Illumina HiSeq 2000. A universal primer binding site was added through template switching, and the final cDNA carried a unique molecular identifier so that TCR cDNA molecules could be counted accurately. Specific primers in the conserved constant-segment region were used to synthesize first-strand cDNA for TCR alpha and beta chains. To control for contamination, every cDNA library carried two barcodes: a SMART-Mk sample barcode plus Illumina barcodes. TruSeq adapter sequences along with Illumina sample barcodes were introduced in two successive PCR steps. The TCR alpha and beta cDNA libraries were sequenced on the Illumina HiSeq platform using custom primers. Per the authors' processing: Unique molecular identifiers were extracted from raw reads with MiGEC, and CDR3 positions were determined with MiXCR. For each individual, recombination models were inferred using an EM algorithm with the repgenHMM and IGoR tools. The analysis of shared clonotypes was done with the tcR package in R, with sharing normalized by the product of cloneset sizes. Out-of-frame nonproductive sequences were analyzed to study raw recombination free of thymic and clonal selection effects. TCRdb handled the public reads itself, with Q25 trimming in fastp and clone calling in MiXCR, and kept productive beta chains. Duplicate CDR3 protein sequences are folded into a single record with the most common DNA and genes. V and J calls and clone size were set by TCRdb, not the authors. The sample data list around 490,000 distinct CDR3 sequences, and more than 20% of these were observed just once. The ten most abundant clones make up 0.4% to 0.6% of the sample.

These data also formed part of another study, on yellow fever vaccine responses in identical twins. As that second study puts it: The authors reported that the T cell response to vaccination in identical twins appeared partly convergent and partly personalized. Focusing on identical twins, the study followed the T cell clones that responded to the vaccine, and did so with precision.

The sequencing sample was made of CD4+ T cells sorted from blood. The clonotype comes from a woman younger than 30 in good health.

The DNA is TGTGCCAGCAGCCCTGCCGGGGAAAGGGCGAATGAGCAGTTCTTC. This sequence encodes CASSPAGERANEQFF. The chain was built from TRBV12-3 or TRBV12-4 and TRBJ2-1; 5 matching bases give a weak D call of TRBD2. The V and J ends are trimmed by 6 bases and 7 bases, leaving 19 bases between them. Inclusive of the bounding cysteine and phenylalanine, the CDR3 is 15 residues long. This entry keeps only the CDR3 DNA: 45 bases, framed from base 1.